The rows below give T cell receptor beta chains drawn from one sample of a study of OX40 agonist ivuxolimab in advanced cancers. Data came from immunoSEQ multiplex PCR; TCRdb stores just in-frame clones and leaves some out. The sample consists of around 60,000 clones, around nine tenths of them appearing once. The starting material was CD4+ or CD8+ T cells sorted from blood, obtained in a trial of the OX40 agonist ivuxolimab. Receptors were obtained from an adult with an advanced solid tumor such as melanoma, head and neck, liver or kidney cancer. CDR3s include the opening cysteine and the closing phenylalanine or tryptophan. A D gene is named only where the DNA matches it firmly. For some rows the clone size is stated as once, few or many, or as a class when expanded; others skip it.

J gene: TRBJ2-2; clone size: -; D gene: -; V gene: TRBV5-4; CDR3 protein: CASSRDSHLNTGELFF; CDR3 DNA: TGTGCCAGCAGCCGGGACTCCCACCTGAACACCGGGGAGCTGTTTTTT
J gene: TRBJ1-5; clone size: -; D gene: TRBD1; V gene: TRBV29-1; CDR3 protein: CSVDTGDSNQPQHF; CDR3 DNA: TGCAGCGTTGACACAGGGGATAGCAATCAGCCCCAGCATTTT
J gene: TRBJ1-5; clone size: -; D gene: -; V gene: TRBV10-3; CDR3 protein: CAISPQGSNQPQHF; CDR3 DNA: TGTGCCATCAGTCCCCAGGGGAGCAATCAGCCCCAGCATTTT
J gene: TRBJ1-1; clone size: -; D gene: -; V gene: TRBV27; CDR3 protein: CASSLLRGQPNTEAFF; CDR3 DNA: TGTGCCAGCAGTTTGCTACGTGGACAGCCTAACACTGAAGCTTTCTTT
J gene: TRBJ1-1; clone size: once; D gene: -; V gene: TRBV7-2; CDR3 protein: CASSFRRDTEAFF; CDR3 DNA: TGTGCCAGCAGCTTTAGGAGGGACACTGAAGCTTTCTTT
J gene: TRBJ2-7; clone size: -; D gene: TRBD2; V gene: TRBV11-2; CDR3 protein: CASSRLASPYEQYF; CDR3 DNA: TGTGCCAGCAGCCGACTAGCCAGCCCCTACGAGCAGTACTTC
J gene: TRBJ2-5; clone size: -; D gene: -; V gene: TRBV7-2; CDR3 protein: CASGSSRETQYF; CDR3 DNA: TGTGCCAGCGGTTCCTCGCGAGAGACCCAGTACTTC
J gene: TRBJ1-6; clone size: -; D gene: -; V gene: TRBV6-4; CDR3 protein: CASSATGTRYSPLHF; CDR3 DNA: TGTGCCAGCAGTGCCACCGGGACAAGGTATTCACCCCTCCACTTT
J gene: TRBJ1-4; clone size: -; D gene: TRBD1; V gene: TRBV9; CDR3 protein: CASSGGTGGTNEKLFF; CDR3 DNA: TGTGCCAGCAGCGGGGGGACAGGGGGCACTAATGAAAAACTGTTTTTT
J gene: TRBJ2-2; clone size: medium-sized; D gene: -; V gene: TRBV5-4; CDR3 protein: CASSFLDGELFF; CDR3 DNA: TGTGCCAGCAGCTTTCTTGACGGGGAGCTGTTTTTT
J gene: TRBJ1-2; clone size: -; D gene: TRBD1; V gene: TRBV5-1; CDR3 protein: CASKPLPGQLSNTF; CDR3 DNA: TGCGCCAGCAAACCACTACCGGGACAGCTTTCAAACACCTTC
J gene: TRBJ1-2; clone size: once; D gene: -; V gene: TRBV18; CDR3 protein: CASSSAGRGYTF; CDR3 DNA: TGTGCCAGCTCATCGGCAGGGAGAGGCTACACCTTC
J gene: TRBJ1-5; clone size: -; D gene: -; V gene: TRBV5-1; CDR3 protein: CASSLGPSNQPQHF; CDR3 DNA: TGCGCCAGCAGCTTGGGACCGAGCAATCAGCCCCAGCATTTT
J gene: TRBJ1-6; clone size: -; D gene: -; V gene: TRBV15; CDR3 protein: CATSREEGHNSPLHF; CDR3 DNA: TGTGCCACCAGCAGAGAGGAGGGGCATAATTCACCCCTCCACTTT
J gene: TRBJ2-2; clone size: -; D gene: TRBD2; V gene: TRBV11-3; CDR3 protein: CASSSSGRYTGELFF; CDR3 DNA: TGTGCCAGCAGCTCTAGCGGGAGATACACCGGGGAGCTGTTTTTT
J gene: TRBJ2-1; clone size: -; D gene: -; V gene: TRBV6-5; CDR3 protein: CASSPTDSYNEQFF; CDR3 DNA: TGTGCCAGCAGTCCTACCGATTCCTACAATGAGCAGTTCTTC
J gene: TRBJ1-1; clone size: -; D gene: -; V gene: TRBV5-4; CDR3 protein: CASTPWRGENTEAFF; CDR3 DNA: TGTGCCAGCACCCCGTGGAGGGGGGAGAACACTGAAGCTTTCTTT
J gene: TRBJ2-3; clone size: -; D gene: -; V gene: TRBV5-1; CDR3 protein: CASHLGTDTQYF; CDR3 DNA: TGCGCCAGCCACTTGGGCACAGATACGCAGTATTTT
J gene: TRBJ1-5; clone size: -; D gene: -; V gene: TRBV7-6; CDR3 protein: CASSLSGDQPQHF; CDR3 DNA: TGTGCCAGCAGCTTATCAGGGGATCAGCCCCAGCATTTT
J gene: TRBJ1-2; clone size: -; D gene: -; V gene: TRBV11-2; CDR3 protein: CASSGLQGPNNYGYTF; CDR3 DNA: TGTGCCAGCAGCGGGTTACAGGGACCTAACAACTATGGCTACACCTTC
J gene: TRBJ2-1; clone size: once; D gene: TRBD2; V gene: TRBV9; CDR3 protein: CASSVAVSGVYEQFF; CDR3 DNA: TGTGCCAGCAGCGTAGCAGTTAGCGGGGTCTATGAGCAGTTCTTC
J gene: TRBJ2-1; clone size: few; D gene: TRBD2; V gene: TRBV7-8; CDR3 protein: CASSYTASGNGGEQFF; CDR3 DNA: TGTGCCAGCAGTTATACCGCTAGCGGGAACGGCGGTGAGCAGTTCTTC
J gene: TRBJ1-4; clone size: -; D gene: -; V gene: TRBV7-2; CDR3 protein: CASSLGGFEKLFF; CDR3 DNA: TGTGCCAGCAGCTTAGGAGGTTTCGAAAAACTGTTTTTT
J gene: TRBJ2-7; clone size: -; D gene: TRBD2; V gene: TRBV5-1; CDR3 protein: CASSFSSGGSTYEQYF; CDR3 DNA: TGCGCCAGCAGCTTTTCTAGCGGGGGGTCAACCTACGAGCAGTACTTC
J gene: TRBJ2-1; clone size: -; D gene: -; V gene: TRBV6-5; CDR3 protein: CASSYGWGDYNEQFF; CDR3 DNA: TGTGCCAGCAGTTACGGGTGGGGGGACTACAATGAGCAGTTCTTC
J gene: TRBJ1-5; clone size: -; D gene: -; V gene: TRBV19; CDR3 protein: CASSIEGDRQPQHF; CDR3 DNA: TGTGCCAGTAGTATAGAGGGGGACCGTCAGCCCCAGCATTTT
J gene: TRBJ2-3; clone size: -; D gene: TRBD2; V gene: TRBV2; CDR3 protein: CASSRTLAGGTGTQYF; CDR3 DNA: TGTGCCAGCAGCCGGACCCTAGCGGGGGGGACGGGTACGCAGTATTTT
J gene: TRBJ1-1; clone size: -; D gene: -; V gene: TRBV18; CDR3 protein: CASSPPGLGSLNTEAFF; CDR3 DNA: TGTGCCAGCTCACCACCCGGGCTAGGTTCCCTGAACACTGAAGCTTTCTTT
J gene: TRBJ1-1; clone size: -; D gene: -; V gene: TRBV10-1; CDR3 protein: CASSENWNTEAFF; CDR3 DNA: TGCGCCAGCAGTGAGAACTGGAACACTGAAGCTTTCTTT
J gene: TRBJ2-2; clone size: few; D gene: TRBD1; V gene: TRBV5-1; CDR3 protein: CASSLAAGGTGELFF; CDR3 DNA: TGCGCCAGCAGCTTGGCCGCAGGGGGCACCGGGGAGCTGTTTTTT
J gene: TRBJ2-6; clone size: -; D gene: -; V gene: TRBV18; CDR3 protein: CASSPLPSAHPGANVLTF; CDR3 DNA: TGTGCCAGCTCACCACTACCTTCGGCCCATCCTGGGGCCAACGTCCTGACTTTC
J gene: TRBJ2-3; clone size: -; D gene: -; V gene: TRBV30; CDR3 protein: CAWSLPTTSTDTQYF; CDR3 DNA: TGTGCCTGGAGTCTTCCGACTACTAGCACAGATACGCAGTATTTT
J gene: TRBJ2-2; clone size: -; D gene: -; V gene: TRBV15; CDR3 protein: CATSGLGFTGELFF; CDR3 DNA: TGTGCCACCTCAGGACTCGGCTTCACCGGGGAGCTGTTTTTT
J gene: TRBJ1-5; clone size: -; D gene: TRBD1; V gene: TRBV2; CDR3 protein: CASNIQGAGQPQHF; CDR3 DNA: TGTGCCAGCAACATACAGGGGGCCGGGCAGCCCCAGCATTTT
J gene: TRBJ2-1; clone size: few; D gene: -; V gene: TRBV5-1; CDR3 protein: CASSLVDSSYNEQFF; CDR3 DNA: TGCGCCAGCAGCTTAGTGGACAGCTCCTACAATGAGCAGTTCTTC
J gene: TRBJ2-3; clone size: few; D gene: -; V gene: TRBV7-2; CDR3 protein: CASSPFPRARDTQYF; CDR3 DNA: TGTGCCAGCAGCCCCTTCCCCCGAGCCAGGGATACGCAGTATTTT
J gene: TRBJ2-1; clone size: -; D gene: TRBD2; V gene: TRBV4-1; CDR3 protein: CASSQDLAGVNNEQFF; CDR3 DNA: TGCGCCAGCAGCCAAGATCTCGCGGGAGTGAACAATGAGCAGTTCTTC
J gene: TRBJ1-3; clone size: -; D gene: TRBD1; V gene: TRBV30; CDR3 protein: CAWGDRGYSGNTIYF; CDR3 DNA: TGTGCCTGGGGGGACAGGGGATACTCTGGAAACACCATATATTTT
J gene: TRBJ2-2; clone size: -; D gene: TRBD2; V gene: TRBV14; CDR3 protein: CASSQDSRTSDHDTGELFF; CDR3 DNA: TGTGCCAGCAGCCAAGATTCTAGGACTAGCGATCACGACACCGGGGAGCTGTTTTTT
J gene: TRBJ1-4; clone size: -; D gene: -; V gene: TRBV19; CDR3 protein: CASSIFGTANEKLFF; CDR3 DNA: TGTGCCAGTAGTATTTTTGGGACGGCGAATGAAAAACTGTTTTTT
J gene: TRBJ2-1; clone size: -; D gene: -; V gene: TRBV25-1; CDR3 protein: CGREAYNEQFF; CDR3 DNA: TGTGGCAGGGAAGCCTACAATGAGCAGTTCTTC
J gene: TRBJ1-2; clone size: -; D gene: -; V gene: TRBV30; CDR3 protein: CAWSVGGGSYGYTF; CDR3 DNA: TGTGCCTGGAGTGTAGGGGGGGGCTCCTATGGCTACACCTTC
J gene: TRBJ2-3; clone size: -; D gene: TRBD1; V gene: TRBV6-5; CDR3 protein: CASRSGQGVADTQYF; CDR3 DNA: TGTGCCAGCAGGTCCGGACAGGGGGTGGCAGATACGCAGTATTTT
J gene: TRBJ1-1; clone size: -; D gene: TRBD1; V gene: TRBV5-1; CDR3 protein: CASSPSGTGNTEAFF; CDR3 DNA: TGCGCCAGCAGCCCATCCGGGACAGGGAACACTGAAGCTTTCTTT
J gene: TRBJ1-2; clone size: -; D gene: -; V gene: TRBV10-2; CDR3 protein: CASSESSGGYGYTF; CDR3 DNA: TGCGCCAGCAGTGAGTCATCCGGGGGCTATGGCTACACCTTC
J gene: TRBJ2-7; clone size: -; D gene: TRBD1; V gene: TRBV5-1; CDR3 protein: CASSLGPGQGASYEQYF; CDR3 DNA: TGCGCCAGCAGCTTGGGCCCGGGACAGGGGGCTTCCTACGAGCAGTACTTC
J gene: TRBJ2-3; clone size: -; D gene: -; V gene: TRBV7-2; CDR3 protein: CASSLRGGTDTQYF; CDR3 DNA: TGTGCCAGCAGTCTCAGGGGAGGCACAGATACGCAGTATTTT
J gene: TRBJ1-2; clone size: -; D gene: TRBD1; V gene: TRBV18; CDR3 protein: CASSPTGTGSNYGYTF; CDR3 DNA: TGTGCCAGCTCACCAACTGGGACAGGATCTAACTATGGCTACACCTTC
J gene: TRBJ2-5; clone size: once; D gene: -; V gene: TRBV7-2; CDR3 protein: CASGGGPRQETQYF; CDR3 DNA: TGTGCCAGCGGGGGGGGGCCAAGGCAAGAGACCCAGTACTTC
J gene: TRBJ2-1; clone size: -; D gene: -; V gene: TRBV5-4; CDR3 protein: CASSLTGLNEQFF; CDR3 DNA: TGTGCCAGCAGCTTAACGGGTCTCAATGAGCAGTTCTTC
J gene: TRBJ2-3; clone size: -; D gene: -; V gene: TRBV5-1; CDR3 protein: CASSQRVGTDTQYF; CDR3 DNA: TGCGCCAGCAGTCAGCGGGTAGGCACAGATACGCAGTATTTT
J gene: TRBJ2-7; clone size: -; D gene: -; V gene: TRBV5-1; CDR3 protein: CASSLDLTDRGGEQYF; CDR3 DNA: TGCGCCAGCAGCTTGGATCTGACAGACCGAGGTGGCGAGCAGTACTTC
J gene: TRBJ2-3; clone size: -; D gene: TRBD2; V gene: TRBV12-5; CDR3 protein: CASGSVRVMGLAGSGTDTQYF; CDR3 DNA: TGTGCTAGTGGTTCCGTTCGCGTGATGGGACTAGCGGGTTCGGGCACAGATACGCAGTATTTT
J gene: TRBJ1-1; clone size: -; D gene: TRBD1; V gene: TRBV11-2; CDR3 protein: CASRETDYRGHTEAFF; CDR3 DNA: TGTGCCAGCCGCGAAACGGATTACAGGGGACACACTGAAGCTTTCTTT
J gene: TRBJ2-5; clone size: once; D gene: TRBD2; V gene: TRBV10-3; CDR3 protein: CAIRMTSGGGETQYF; CDR3 DNA: TGTGCCATCAGAATGACTAGCGGGGGAGGGGAGACCCAGTACTTC
J gene: TRBJ2-7; clone size: -; D gene: -; V gene: TRBV2; CDR3 protein: CASSPGPSSSYEQYF; CDR3 DNA: TGTGCCAGCAGTCCGGGACCTTCGAGCTCCTACGAGCAGTACTTC
J gene: TRBJ1-3; clone size: -; D gene: -; V gene: TRBV29-1; CDR3 protein: CSVAGSSGNTIYF; CDR3 DNA: TGCAGCGTTGCCGGATCCTCTGGAAACACCATATATTTT
J gene: TRBJ2-5; clone size: -; D gene: TRBD1; V gene: TRBV7-7; CDR3 protein: CASSLGGRAGGRKETQYF; CDR3 DNA: TGTGCCAGCAGCTTAGGGGGGCGGGCAGGGGGTCGCAAAGAGACCCAGTACTTC